These T cell receptor beta chains were read from a single sample in a study of identical twins. TCRdb independently ran MiXCR on the 5' RACE reads; one entry per CDR3 protein. The data contain about 720,000 distinct CDR3 sequences, roughly 18% of them seen just once; the ten biggest clones take up under 15%. This same sample was also part of a study on T cells expressing NK-cell markers.

Sequencing was performed on PBMCs. Receptors originate from a woman between 18 and 29 years old in good health. CDR3s leave out the opening cysteine and the closing phenylalanine or tryptophan.

>TRBJ2-7|TRBV6-1|12
ASNKQGITYEQY
>TRBJ2-7|TRBV20-1|12
SASLPGLSYEQY
>TRBJ2-1|TRBV9|14
ASSVVSGSTYNEQF
>TRBJ1-2|TRBV20-1|12
SARKGGPNYGYT
>TRBJ1-2|TRBV5-6|12
ASSVWASVYGYT
>TRBJ2-3|TRBV20-1|11
SAPGLAADTQY
>TRBJ1-2|TRBV6-1|12
ASQGSAGTGGYT
>TRBJ1-1|TRBV27|12
ASSSRGGVTEAF
>TRBJ2-1|TRBV5-1|14
ASSSPGTRLYNEQF
>TRBJ2-1|TRBV20-1|10
SAVGRYNEQF
>TRBJ1-2|TRBV7-9|11
ASSLGELNGYT
>TRBJ2-5|TRBV12-3/TRBV12-4|13
ASSFGGRLQETQY
>TRBJ2-7|TRBV20-1|12
SAESGGSSYEQY
>TRBJ2-6|TRBV2|14
ASSDHPGRAANVLT
>TRBJ2-5|TRBV20-1|9
TARDRGTQY
>TRBJ2-6|TRBV6-2/TRBV6-3|16
ASSSPGTGTSGANVLT